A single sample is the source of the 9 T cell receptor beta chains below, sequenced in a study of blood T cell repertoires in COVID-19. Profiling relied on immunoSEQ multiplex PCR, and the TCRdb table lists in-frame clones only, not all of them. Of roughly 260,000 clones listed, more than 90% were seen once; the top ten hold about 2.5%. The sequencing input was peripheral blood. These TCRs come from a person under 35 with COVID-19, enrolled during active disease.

CDR3 sequence: CAISRLGGSTDTQYF. CDR3 sequence (DNA): TGTGCCATCAGCAGACTGGGGGGATCCACAGATACGCAGTATTTT. V usage is TRBV10-3 and J usage is TRBJ2-3; D is possibly TRBD2 (6 bases). Trimming stripped 6 bases from V and 2 bases from J, with 15 bases between. Germline CDR1 ENHRY, CDR2 SYGVKD. CDR3 length equals 15 residues.

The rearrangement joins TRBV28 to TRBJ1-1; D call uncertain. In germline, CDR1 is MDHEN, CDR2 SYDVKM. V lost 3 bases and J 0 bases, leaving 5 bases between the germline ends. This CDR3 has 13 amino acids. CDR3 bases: TGTGCCAGCAGTTTTTCGTTGAACACTGAAGCTTTCTTT. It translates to CASSFSLNTEAFF.

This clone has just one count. CDR3 amino acids: CASSPSPGGGRGGTQYF. In DNA form, the CDR3 reads TGTGCCAGCAGCCCCTCTCCCGGCGGCGGGAGGGGGGGGACCCAGTACTTC. The chain has TRBV3-1 (or the pseudogene TRBV3-2) and TRBJ2-5; 9 positions agree with TRBD2. Germline V CDR1 and CDR2: LGHDT, YNNKEL (reference sequence). The V and J ends lost 4 bases and 7 bases, in that order; junction bases with no gene match: 16. The CDR3 length is 17 residues.

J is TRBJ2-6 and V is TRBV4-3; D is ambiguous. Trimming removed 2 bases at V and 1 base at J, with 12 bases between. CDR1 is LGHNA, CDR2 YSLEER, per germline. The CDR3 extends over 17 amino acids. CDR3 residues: CASSQSPTRSGANVLTF. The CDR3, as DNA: TGCGCCAGCAGCCAATCCCCTACGAGGTCTGGGGCCAACGTCCTGACTTTC.

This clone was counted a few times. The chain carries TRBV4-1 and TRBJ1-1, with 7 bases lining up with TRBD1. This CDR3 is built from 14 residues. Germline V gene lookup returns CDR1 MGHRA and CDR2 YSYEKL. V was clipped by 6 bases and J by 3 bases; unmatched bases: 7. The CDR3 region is CASSPFDRDTEAFF. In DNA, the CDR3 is TGCGCCAGCAGTCCTTTTGACAGGGACACTGAAGCTTTCTTT.

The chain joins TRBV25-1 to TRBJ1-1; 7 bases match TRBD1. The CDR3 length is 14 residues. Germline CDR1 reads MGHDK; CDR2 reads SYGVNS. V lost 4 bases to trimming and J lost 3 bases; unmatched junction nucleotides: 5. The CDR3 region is CASSGGGVDTEAFF. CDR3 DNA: TGTGCCAGCAGTGGAGGGGGCGTTGACACTGAAGCTTTCTTT.

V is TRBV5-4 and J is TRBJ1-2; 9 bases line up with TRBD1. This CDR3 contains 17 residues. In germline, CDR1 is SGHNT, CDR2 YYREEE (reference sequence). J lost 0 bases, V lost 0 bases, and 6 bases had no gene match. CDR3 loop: CASSLEGTGPSNYGYTF. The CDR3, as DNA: TGTGCCAGCAGCTTGGAGGGGACAGGGCCGTCTAACTATGGCTACACCTTC. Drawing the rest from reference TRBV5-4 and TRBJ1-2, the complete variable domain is ETGVTQSPTHLIKTRGQQVTLRCSSQSGHNTVSWYQQALGQGPQFIFQYYREEENGRGNFPPRFSGLQFPNYSSELNVNALELDDSALYLCASSLEGTGPSNYGYTFGSGTRLTVV.

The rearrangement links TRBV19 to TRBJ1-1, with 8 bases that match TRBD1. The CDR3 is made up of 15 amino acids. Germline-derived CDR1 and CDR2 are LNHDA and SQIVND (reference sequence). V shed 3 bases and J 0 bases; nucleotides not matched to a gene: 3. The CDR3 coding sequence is TGTGCCAGTAGTATGGGGGACAGGATGAACACTGAAGCTTTCTTT. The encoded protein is CASSMGDRMNTEAFF.

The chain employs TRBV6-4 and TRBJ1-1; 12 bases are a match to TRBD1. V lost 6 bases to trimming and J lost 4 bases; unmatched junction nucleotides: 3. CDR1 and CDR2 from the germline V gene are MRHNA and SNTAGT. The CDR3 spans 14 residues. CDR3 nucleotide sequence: TGTGCCAGCAGCGGGACAGGGGGCATCACTGAAGCTTTCTTT. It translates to CASSGTGGITEAFF.